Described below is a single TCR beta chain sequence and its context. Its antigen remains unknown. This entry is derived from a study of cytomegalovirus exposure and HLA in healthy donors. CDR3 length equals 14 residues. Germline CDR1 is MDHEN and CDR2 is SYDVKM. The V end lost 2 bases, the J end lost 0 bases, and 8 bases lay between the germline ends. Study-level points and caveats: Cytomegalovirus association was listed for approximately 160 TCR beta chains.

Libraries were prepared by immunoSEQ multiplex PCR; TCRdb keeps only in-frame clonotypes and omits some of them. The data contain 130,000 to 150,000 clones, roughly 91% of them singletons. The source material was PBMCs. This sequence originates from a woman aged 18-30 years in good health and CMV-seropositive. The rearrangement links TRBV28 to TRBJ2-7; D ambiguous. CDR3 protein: CASSLVVSSYEQYF. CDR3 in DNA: TGTGCCAGCAGTTTAGTCGTCAGCTCCTACGAGCAGTACTTC.